The present T cell receptor (beta chain) was sequenced within a study of regulatory T cells in long-lasting Graves disease. This CDR3 region has 13 residues. In germline, CDR1 is SQVTM, CDR2 ANQGSEA. With 4 bases removed from V and 1 base from J, the gap between germline ends came to 10 bases. This clonotype was observed a few times. Its antigen remains unidentified. Building the TCR beta libraries relied on iRepertoire HTBI primers, and CDR3 regions underwent Arm-PCR. TCRdb reanalysed the multiplex PCR reads using MiXCR and keeps one entry per CDR3 protein. The table lists about 340,000 distinct CDR3 sequences, about 20% of them singletons. Study findings and constraints: Thyroid tissue went unexamined; only peripheral blood was analyzed. Persistent patients had more shared public clonotypes (around 2,500) than new patients (around 1,000). Favored usage of TRBV28, TRBJ1-2 and TRBJ2-5 was recorded in persistent disease.

The time point here: persistent/refractory GD, antithyroid drugs over 5 years with positive TRAb. Preparation of the TCR library used RNA extracted from PBMCs. Blood from the periphery, approximately 10 milliliters in all, was drawn into EDTA tubes. This TCR was sampled from a female donor with Graves disease. The V gene is TRBV29-1, the J gene TRBJ1-1; D remains ambiguous. The sample here was peripheral blood mononuclear cells (PBMCs), taken when the disease was refractory, from a patient treated with antithyroid drugs. DNA of the CDR3: TGCAGCGTTGGGAACAGTGGGAACACTGAAGCTTTCTTT. This sequence encodes CSVGNSGNTEAFF.